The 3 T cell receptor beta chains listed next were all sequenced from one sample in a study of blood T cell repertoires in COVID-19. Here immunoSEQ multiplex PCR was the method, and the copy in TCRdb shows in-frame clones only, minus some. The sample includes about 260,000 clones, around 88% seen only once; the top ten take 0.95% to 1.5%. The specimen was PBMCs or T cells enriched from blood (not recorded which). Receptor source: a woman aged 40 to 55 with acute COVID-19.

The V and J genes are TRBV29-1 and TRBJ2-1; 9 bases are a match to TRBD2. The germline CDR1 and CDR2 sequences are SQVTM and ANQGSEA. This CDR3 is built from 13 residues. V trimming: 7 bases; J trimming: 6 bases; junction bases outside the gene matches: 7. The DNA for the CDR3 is TGCAGCGAGCGGCGGGAGGGCCGCAATGAGCAGTTCTTC. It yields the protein CSERREGRNEQFF.

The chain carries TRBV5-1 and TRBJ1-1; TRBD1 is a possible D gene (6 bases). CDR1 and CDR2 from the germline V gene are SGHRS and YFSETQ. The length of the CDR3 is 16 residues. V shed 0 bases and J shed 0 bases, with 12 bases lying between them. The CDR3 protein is CASSLDRALLNTEAFF. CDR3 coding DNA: TGCGCCAGCAGCTTGGACAGGGCGTTGTTGAACACTGAAGCTTTCTTT.

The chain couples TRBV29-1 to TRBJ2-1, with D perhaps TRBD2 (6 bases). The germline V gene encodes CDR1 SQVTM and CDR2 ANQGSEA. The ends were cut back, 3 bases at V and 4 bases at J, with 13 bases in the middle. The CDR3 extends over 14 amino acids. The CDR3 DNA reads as TGCAGCGTTGACTGGGGGGAGTCATACAATGAGCAGTTCTTC. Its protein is CSVDWGESYNEQFF.